The 17 T cell receptor beta chains listed next were all sequenced from one sample in a study of blood T cell repertoires in COVID-19. Sequencing was performed with immunoSEQ multiplex PCR; in TCRdb, only in-frame clones are kept and a portion is missing. The repertoire holds 250,000 or so clones, with about 87% as singletons. The sequencing sample was made of peripheral blood. These receptors all stem from a woman in her thirties or forties who had recovered from COVID-19.

The chain has TRBV27 and TRBJ1-3; TRBD1 aligns across 10 bases. This CDR3 comprises 15 residues. V trimming: 6 bases; J trimming: 1 base; junction bases outside the gene matches: 3. The germline CDR1 and CDR2 sequences are MNHEY and SMNVEV (reference sequence). This chain's CDR3 is CASSDRGRSGNTIYF. The CDR3, as DNA: TGTGCCAGCAGCGACAGGGGGCGTTCTGGAAACACCATATATTTT.

This clone was seen a few times. Compared with germline, one end of the junction differs, possibly owing to a read error. J is TRBJ1-2 and V is TRBV3-1 (or the pseudogene TRBV3-2); maybe TRBD1 (6 bases). This CDR3 has 15 amino acids. The V gene's germline CDR1 is LGHDT and CDR2 YNNKEL (reference sequence). The CDR3 DNA follows: TGTGCCAGCACCCAACGAGGGGGAAGCTTCTATGGCTACACCTTC. Translated: CASTQRGGSFYGYTF.

This chain uses TRBV19 with TRBJ1-5, with 9 positions matching TRBD1. CDR1 and CDR2 (germline): LNHDA, SQIVND (reference sequence). This CDR3 has 14 amino acids. The V segment lost 5 bases and the J segment 6 bases; nucleotides outside the gene matches: 5. CDR3 nucleotides: TGTGCCAGTAGTTCAGGACAGGGGACTCAGCCCCAGCATTTT. Amino acids: CASSSGQGTQPQHF.

Written as DNA, the CDR3 is TGTGCCAGCACCCCGACAGGGATCGCGGAAAAACTGTTTTTT. Its protein is CASTPTGIAEKLFF. V usage is TRBV6-5 and J usage is TRBJ1-4, with TRBD1 identical over 7 bases. From germline, CDR1 is MNHEY and CDR2 SVGAGI. V dropped 7 bases and J dropped 8; count of bases not matched to a gene: 10. The CDR3 is made up of 14 amino acids.

There are a few counts of this clone. The chain links TRBV5-5 to TRBJ2-7, with TRBD2 identical over 11 bases. The CDR3 covers 16 residues. The trim removed 3 bases at V and 2 bases at J, leaving 7 bases unmatched. Germline loops: CDR1 SGHKS, CDR2 YYEKEE (reference sequence). In DNA, the CDR3 is TGTGCCAGCAGCTCCGGGGTAGCGGGGGGGACCTACGAGCAGTACTTC. The encoded protein is CASSSGVAGGTYEQYF.

The chain employs TRBV13 and TRBJ1-2; TRBD1 matches 7 bases. V gave up 5 bases and J gave up 6 bases; unmatched junction bases: 18. The CDR3 sequence is 17 residues long. Germline assignment: CDR1 PRHDT and CDR2 FYEKMQ (reference sequence). The CDR3 coding sequence is TGTGCCAGCAGCCCCCACCATACGACAGGGTATACGGATGGCTACACCTTC. It specifies CASSPHHTTGYTDGYTF.

This clone came up many times. V gene TRBV6-6 combines with J gene TRBJ1-2; TRBD1 matches at 7 bases. V gave up 9 bases and J gave up 10 bases; unmatched junction bases: 8. Germline V gene sequence: CDR1 MNHNY, CDR2 SVGAGI (reference sequence). The CDR3 has 11 residues. The CDR3 nucleotides are TGTGCCAGTACGACAGGGTACCCCTACACCTTC. Translated: CASTTGYPYTF.

The rearrangement uses TRBV12-3 or TRBV12-4 and TRBJ1-1; D ambiguous. V was cut by 2 bases and J by 7 bases, with 11 bases left in between. There are 13 residues in the CDR3. Written as DNA, the CDR3 is TGTGCCAGCAGTTTATTGTCGGTGAGTGAAGCTTTCTTT. Translating gives CASSLLSVSEAFF.

The rearrangement uses TRBV28 and TRBJ1-2, with D tentatively TRBD1 (6 bases). V gave up 7 bases and J gave up 6 bases, with 18 bases separating them. The CDR3 consists of 14 residues. The germline V gene has CDR1 MDHEN and CDR2 SYDVKM. This CDR3 reads CASTIVGRGDGYTF. Written as DNA, the CDR3 is TGTGCCAGCACCATAGTGGGCAGGGGCGATGGCTACACCTTC.

The J gene is TRBJ1-1, the V gene TRBV4-3, with D possibly being TRBD1 (6 bases). Germline CDR1 is LGHNA and CDR2 is YSLEER. Trimming cost V 2 bases and J 11 bases, with 18 bases left between them. The CDR3 is 14 amino acids. The CDR3 region has the DNA TGCGCCAGCAGCCAAACACAGGGCTCGGGAGGGGCTTTCTTT. This sequence encodes CASSQTQGSGGAFF.

The chain uses TRBV21-1 and TRBJ2-1; TRBD2 reflects the table's D call only, with no check against the DNA. TRBV21-1 is a known pseudogene. The CDR3 totals 12 residues. The CDR3 reads CASSPGLAEQFF. CDR3 coding DNA: TGTGCCAGCAGCCCGGGACTAGCGGAGCAGTTCTTC.

The V call is TRBV5-1, the J call TRBJ1-5; a weak D match, TRBD1 (6 bases). CDR1 is SGHRS and CDR2 is YFSETQ in the germline V gene. V lost 4 bases, J lost 3 bases, and 14 bases lay in between. There are 15 residues in the CDR3. The CDR3: CASSLRGGLNQPQHF. CDR3 DNA sequence: TGCGCCAGCAGCCTACGCGGGGGGCTCAATCAGCCCCAGCATTTT.

This clone appeared a single time. The chain links TRBV19 to TRBJ1-2, with 9 positions matching TRBD1. The trim removed 7 bases at V and 3 bases at J, leaving 6 bases unmatched. Germline V CDR1 and CDR2: LNHDA, SQIVND (reference sequence). CDR3 length equals 14 residues. CDR3 amino acids: CASNKQGADYGYTF. CDR3 in DNA: TGTGCCAGTAACAAACAGGGGGCGGACTATGGCTACACCTTC.

The chain links TRBV7-3 to TRBJ2-3; unclear D gene. CDR1 and CDR2 from the germline V gene are SGHTA and FQGTGA. The CDR3 loop spans 13 amino acids. Between the trimmed V and J ends, which lost 5 bases and 1 base, there was a span of 7 bases. CDR3 amino acids: CASSLLGTDTQYF. The CDR3 nucleotides read TGTGCCAGCAGCCTATTGGGCACAGATACGCAGTATTTT.

CDR3 region: CASSQDRRGFYEQYF. The CDR3 DNA reads TGCGCCAGCAGCCAAGATCGGAGGGGCTTTTACGAGCAGTACTTC. This chain connects TRBV4-3 to TRBJ2-7, with a possible D match to TRBD2 (6 bases). Germline V gene lookup returns CDR1 LGHNA and CDR2 YSLEER. V was shortened by 0 bases and J by 4 bases, with 13 bases between the two germline ends. The CDR3 covers 15 residues.

The rearrangement links TRBV4-3 to TRBJ2-2; TRBD2 matches at 9 bases. The germline V gene has CDR1 LGHNA and CDR2 YSLEER. The CDR3 contains 16 residues. Trimming cost V 0 bases and J 4 bases; bases outside gene matches: 3. In DNA form, the CDR3 reads TGCGCCAGCAGCCAAGAGGGACTAGCTGGCACCGGGGAGCTGTTTTTT. It specifies CASSQEGLAGTGELFF.

This clone was counted a few times. This chain links TRBV20-1 with TRBJ1-6; D might be TRBD1 (5 bases). Germline-derived CDR1 and CDR2 are DFQATT and SNEGSKA (reference sequence). This CDR3 contains 14 residues. The V end lost 3 bases, the J end lost 5 bases, and 11 bases lay between the germline ends. The CDR3 protein is CSASIGGDNSPLHF. In nucleotides, the CDR3 is TGCAGTGCTAGTATCGGGGGGGATAATTCACCCCTCCACTTT.